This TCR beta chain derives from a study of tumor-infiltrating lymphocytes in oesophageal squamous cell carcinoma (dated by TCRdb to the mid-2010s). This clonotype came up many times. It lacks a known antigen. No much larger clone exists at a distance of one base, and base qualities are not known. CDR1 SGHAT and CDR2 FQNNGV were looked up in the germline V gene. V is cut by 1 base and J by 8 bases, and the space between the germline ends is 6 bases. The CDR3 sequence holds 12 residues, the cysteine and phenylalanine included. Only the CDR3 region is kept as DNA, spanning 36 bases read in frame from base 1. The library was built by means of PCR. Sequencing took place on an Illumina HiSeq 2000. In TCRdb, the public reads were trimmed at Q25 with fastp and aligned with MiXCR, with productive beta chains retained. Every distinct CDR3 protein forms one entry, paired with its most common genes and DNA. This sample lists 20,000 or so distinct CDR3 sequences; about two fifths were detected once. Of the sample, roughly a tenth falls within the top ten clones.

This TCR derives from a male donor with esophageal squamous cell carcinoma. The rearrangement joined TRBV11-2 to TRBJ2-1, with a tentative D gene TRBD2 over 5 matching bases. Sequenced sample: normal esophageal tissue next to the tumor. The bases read TGTGCCAGCAGCTTAGCGGGGTATGAGCAGTTCTTC. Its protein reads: CASSLAGYEQFF.